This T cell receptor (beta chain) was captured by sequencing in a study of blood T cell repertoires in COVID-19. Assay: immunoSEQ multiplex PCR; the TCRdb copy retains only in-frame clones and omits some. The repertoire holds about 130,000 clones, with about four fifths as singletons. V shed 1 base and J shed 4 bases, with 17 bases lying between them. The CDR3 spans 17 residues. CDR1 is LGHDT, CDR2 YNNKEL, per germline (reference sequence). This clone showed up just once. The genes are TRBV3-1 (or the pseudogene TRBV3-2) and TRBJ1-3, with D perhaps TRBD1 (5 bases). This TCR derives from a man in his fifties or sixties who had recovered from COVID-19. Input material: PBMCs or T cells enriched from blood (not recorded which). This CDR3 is CASSQGEGRWSGNTIYF. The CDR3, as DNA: TGTGCCAGCAGCCAAGGCGAGGGGAGGTGGTCAGGAAACACCATATATTTT.